The rows below give T cell receptor beta chains drawn from one sample of a study of OX40 agonist ivuxolimab in advanced cancers. Sequenced by immunoSEQ multiplex PCR; TCRdb stores in-frame clones only, minus some. The sample lists more than 55,000 clones; about nine tenths were seen once. Sequenced material: CD4+ or CD8+ T cells sorted from blood, taken in a trial of the OX40 agonist ivuxolimab. Source of these receptors: an adult with an advanced solid tumor such as melanoma, head and neck, liver or kidney cancer. Each CDR3 is given with its conserved first and last residue. Each record gives: V gene, D gene, J gene, clone size, CDR3 protein, CDR3 DNA. A D gene is named only where the DNA matches it firmly. Not every row has a clone size; where given, it reads once, few, many or a size class.

>TRBV29-1|NA|TRBJ1-4|NA
CSVIRDDKKLFF
TGCAGCGTTATAAGGGACGATAAAAAACTGTTTTTT
>TRBV30|NA|TRBJ2-3|few
CAWRSGYGRGDTQYF
TGTGCCTGGAGGTCAGGGTACGGTCGTGGAGATACGCAGTATTTT
>TRBV18|TRBD1|TRBJ1-1|few
CASSPRGLGTEAFF
TGTGCCAGCTCTCCCAGGGGGCTTGGCACTGAAGCTTTCTTT
>TRBV27|TRBD1|TRBJ2-2|NA
CASRKGQGINTGELFF
TGTGCCAGCAGAAAGGGACAGGGGATTAACACCGGGGAGCTGTTTTTT
>TRBV27|TRBD1|TRBJ1-2|NA
CASRTGFYGYTF
TGTGCCAGCAGGACAGGGTTCTATGGCTACACCTTC
>TRBV20-1|NA|TRBJ1-2|NA
CSGKRNYGYTF
TGCAGTGGTAAGCGGAACTATGGCTACACCTTC
>TRBV14|TRBD1|TRBJ1-1|NA
CASSQSRDRDIRKTEAFF
TGTGCCAGCAGCCAATCCCGGGACAGGGACATTCGGAAGACTGAAGCTTTCTTT
>TRBV2|TRBD2|TRBJ2-1|NA
CASPGGGGGYEQFF
TGTGCCAGCCCGGGCGGGGGGGGAGGATATGAGCAGTTCTTC
>TRBV5-5|NA|TRBJ1-5|NA
CASSLRVPGQPQHF
TGTGCCAGCAGCTTGAGAGTACCGGGGCAGCCCCAGCATTTT
>TRBV25-1|NA|TRBJ1-3|few
CASSASSGNTIYF
TGTGCCAGCAGTGCCTCCTCTGGAAACACCATATATTTT
>TRBV5-4|TRBD1|TRBJ1-2|NA
CASSVGQGDGYTF
TGTGCCAGCAGCGTGGGACAGGGGGATGGCTACACCTTC
>TRBV7-9|NA|TRBJ1-2|NA
CASSLGTARNYGYTF
TGTGCCAGCAGCTTAGGGACAGCCCGAAACTATGGCTACACCTTC
>TRBV6-5|NA|TRBJ1-4|NA
CASSPQGIGEKLFF
TGTGCCAGCAGCCCTCAGGGTATAGGTGAAAAACTGTTTTTT
>TRBV4-1|NA|TRBJ2-3|NA
CASRKGEDTDTQYF
TGCGCCAGCAGGAAGGGAGAGGACACAGATACGCAGTATTTT
>TRBV6-4|NA|TRBJ2-1|NA
CASSGGQTVYNEQFF
TGTGCCAGCAGTGGAGGACAGACGGTCTACAATGAGCAGTTCTTC
>TRBV4-3|TRBD1|TRBJ2-7|NA
CASSQKTGLSYEQYF
TGCGCCAGCAGCCAGAAGACAGGGTTGTCCTACGAGCAGTACTTC
>TRBV5-4|NA|TRBJ1-2|NA
CASSLEAGRANYGYTF
TGTGCCAGCAGCTTGGAAGCAGGGCGAGCTAACTATGGCTACACCTTC
>TRBV30|NA|TRBJ2-7|NA
CAWSVGTYNEQYF
TGTGCCTGGAGTGTAGGGACCTACAACGAGCAGTACTTC
>TRBV7-2|NA|TRBJ1-6|NA
CASSVLGSSNSPLHF
TGTGCCAGCAGCGTACTCGGAAGTTCTAATTCACCCCTCCACTTT
>TRBV6-6|NA|TRBJ1-5|NA
CASSSVGPQHF
TGTGCCAGCAGTTCGGTAGGGCCCCAGCATTTT
>TRBV30|NA|TRBJ1-1|NA
CAWGNMNTEAFF
TGTGCCTGGGGGAACATGAACACTGAAGCTTTCTTT
>TRBV5-1|NA|TRBJ1-4|NA
CASSLERYRAEEGFF
TGCGCCAGCAGCTTGGAACGGTACAGGGCCGAGGAAGGGTTTTTT
>TRBV18|NA|TRBJ2-6|few
CASSSNARGELEAGANVLTF
TGTGCCAGCTCATCGAACGCGAGGGGGGAACTGGAGGCCGGGGCCAACGTCCTGACTTTC
>TRBV2|NA|TRBJ2-1|NA
CASRGKGEQFF
TGTGCCAGCCGGGGCAAAGGGGAGCAGTTCTTC
>TRBV18|NA|TRBJ2-5|NA
CASSQVSQETQYF
TGTGCCAGCTCACAGGTCAGTCAAGAGACCCAGTACTTC
>TRBV4-3|TRBD1|TRBJ1-5|NA
CASSPRDRDNNQPQHF
TGCGCCAGCAGCCCCCGGGACAGGGACAATAATCAGCCCCAGCATTTT
>TRBV5-4|TRBD1|TRBJ2-7|NA
CASSTGTGAYEQYF
TGTGCCAGCAGCACCGGGACAGGAGCCTACGAGCAGTACTTC
>TRBV7-7|NA|TRBJ2-5|NA
CASSSGLQGGETQYF
TGTGCTAGCAGCTCGGGACTTCAGGGTGGGGAGACCCAGTACTTC
>TRBV7-7|NA|TRBJ2-3|NA
CASSPGTGYTDTQYF
TGTGCTAGCAGCCCCGGGACTGGATACACAGATACGCAGTATTTT
>TRBV5-1|NA|TRBJ1-6|NA
CASSLGTSSYNSPLHF
TGCGCCAGCAGCTTAGGGACTAGCTCCTATAATTCACCCCTCCACTTT
>TRBV28|TRBD1|TRBJ1-6|NA
CASSTTGQGYSPLHF
TGTGCCAGCAGTACTACGGGACAGGGATATTCACCCCTCCACTTT
>TRBV25-1|NA|TRBJ2-4|NA
CASSEAGAKNIQYF
TGTGCCAGCAGTGAGGCGGGGGCAAAAAACATTCAGTACTTC
>TRBV28|NA|TRBJ1-2|NA
CASSGDRPYGYTF
TGTGCCAGCAGTGGGGACCGGCCTTATGGCTACACCTTC
>TRBV7-2|NA|TRBJ2-1|NA
CASYLGGYNEQFF
TGTGCCAGCTACCTTGGGGGGTACAATGAGCAGTTCTTC
>TRBV6-5|TRBD1|TRBJ1-5|NA
CASSPTGEEQPQHF
TGTGCCAGCAGCCCGACAGGGGAAGAACAGCCCCAGCATTTT
>TRBV4-1|NA|TRBJ1-5|NA
CASSQDHRSQPQHF
TGCGCCAGCAGCCAAGATCATCGAAGTCAGCCCCAGCATTTT